The clone carrying this T cell receptor beta chain has more than one count but fewer than ten. This sample was taken from a study of Ad26.COV2.S vaccination and SARS-CoV-2 variants. Study-level background: Recipients of Ad26.COV2.S got it intramuscularly, once or twice 56 days apart.

Treatment reported: roughly 19 received Ad26.COV2.S at low or high dose, single or two shots; roughly 5 received placebo; per-sample allocation not given. Sampling took place 63 days after the first vaccine or placebo injection. Per germline, CDR1 LNHDA and CDR2 SQIVND (reference sequence). This CDR3 comprises 13 residues. V lost 5 bases to trimming and J lost 5 bases, with 12 bases between them. Some clones are missing from TCRdb's copy, which holds only in-frame ones; the method was immunoSEQ multiplex PCR. The table shows about 350,000 clones, with 65% to 90% occurring only once. Material: peripheral blood, obtained in a trial of Ad26.COV2.S vaccine versus placebo. This clonotype was sampled from a person aged 18-60 years who received the Ad26.COV2.S COVID-19 vaccine or a placebo. V and J are TRBV19 and TRBJ1-2, with D possibly TRBD1 on 6 matching bases. The CDR3 DNA sequence: TGTGCCAGTAGTGTCGGACAGACATATGGCTACACCTTC. Encoded protein: CASSVGQTYGYTF. Complete variable domain (other parts from reference TRBV19 and TRBJ1-2): DGGITQSPKYLFRKEGQNVTLSCEQNLNHDAMYWYRQDPGQGLRLIYYSQIVNDFQKGDIAEGYSVSREKKESFPLTVTSAQKNPTAFYLCASSVGQTYGYTFGSGTRLTVV.